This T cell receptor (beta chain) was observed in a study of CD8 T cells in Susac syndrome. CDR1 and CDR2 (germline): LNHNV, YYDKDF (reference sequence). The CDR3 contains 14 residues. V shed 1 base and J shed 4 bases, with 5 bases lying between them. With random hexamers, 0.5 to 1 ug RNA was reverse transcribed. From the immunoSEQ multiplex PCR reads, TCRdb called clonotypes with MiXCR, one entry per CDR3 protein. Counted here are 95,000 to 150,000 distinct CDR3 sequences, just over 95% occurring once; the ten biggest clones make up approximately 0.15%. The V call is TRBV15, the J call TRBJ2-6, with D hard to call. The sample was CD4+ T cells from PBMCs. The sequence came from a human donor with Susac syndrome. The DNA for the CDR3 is TGTGCCACCAGCAGAGTTCTGGGGGCCAACGTCCTGACTTTC. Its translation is CATSRVLGANVLTF.